This record covers a single T cell receptor beta chain. TCRdb fed the 5' RACE reads into MiXCR, producing one record per CDR3 protein. Among about 65,000 distinct CDR3 sequences, more than 3.5% were seen once, and the ten largest hold roughly 2.7%. These data originate in a study of neurological immune-mediated disorders. About the study: For the approximately 35 multiple sclerosis patients, the disease was relapsing-remitting in about 31 and secondary progressive in 3.

The CDR3 is 15 amino acids. V lost 6 bases, J lost 4 bases, and 2 bases stayed unmatched. Germline CDR1 and CDR2: SGHVS and FNYEAQ. For the unsorted libraries, 2 million PBMCs stored at -80 C served as input. The rearrangement links TRBV7-6 to TRBJ2-1; TRBD2 matches 14 bases. Source material: PBMCs. The sequence came from a middle-aged man with multiple sclerosis. The CDR3 region is CASSRTSGGYNEQFF. CDR3 DNA: TGTGCCAGCAGTCGGACTAGCGGGGGGTACAATGAGCAGTTCTTC.